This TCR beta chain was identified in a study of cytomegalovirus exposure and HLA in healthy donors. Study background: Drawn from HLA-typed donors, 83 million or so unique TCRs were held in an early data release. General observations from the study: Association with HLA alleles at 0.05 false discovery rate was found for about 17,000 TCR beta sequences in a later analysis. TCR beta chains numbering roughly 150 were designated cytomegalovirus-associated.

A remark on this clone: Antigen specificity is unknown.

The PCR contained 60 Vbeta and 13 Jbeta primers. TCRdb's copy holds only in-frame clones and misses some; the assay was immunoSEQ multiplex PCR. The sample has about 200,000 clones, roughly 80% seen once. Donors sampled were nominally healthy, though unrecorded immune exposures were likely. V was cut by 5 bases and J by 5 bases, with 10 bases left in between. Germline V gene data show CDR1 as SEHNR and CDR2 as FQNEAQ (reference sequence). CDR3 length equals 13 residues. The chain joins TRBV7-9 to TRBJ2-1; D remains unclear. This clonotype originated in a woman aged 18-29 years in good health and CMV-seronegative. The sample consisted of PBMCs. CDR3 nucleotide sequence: TGTGCCAGCAGCCTAGTCGTCGACAATGAGCAGTTCTTC. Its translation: CASSLVVDNEQFF.